This T cell receptor (beta chain) derives from a study of cytomegalovirus exposure and HLA in healthy donors. Overall study results and limits: In a later analysis, donors in an Asian-associated ancestry cluster reportedly had fewer N-insertions in productive TCRs than the cohort mean.

As to this clone: Its antigen is not known.

The CDR3 is 15 amino acids. Germline loops: CDR1 SGHRS, CDR2 YFSETQ. Trimming cost V 1 base and J 3 bases; bases outside gene matches: 6. A multiplex PCR was run with 60 Vbeta primers and 13 Jbeta primers. Libraries were prepared by immunoSEQ multiplex PCR; TCRdb keeps only in-frame clonotypes and omits some of them. The data show about 180,000 clones, more than 60% seen once. Sequencing was done on a sample of PBMCs. This chain connects TRBV5-1 to TRBJ1-1, with 7 bases aligning to TRBD1. The TCR was taken from a woman aged 45 to 65 in good health and CMV-seropositive. The CDR3 DNA reads as TGCGCCAGCAGCTTGTTTGGGCAGGGGGACACTGAAGCTTTCTTT. This sequence encodes CASSLFGQGDTEAFF.